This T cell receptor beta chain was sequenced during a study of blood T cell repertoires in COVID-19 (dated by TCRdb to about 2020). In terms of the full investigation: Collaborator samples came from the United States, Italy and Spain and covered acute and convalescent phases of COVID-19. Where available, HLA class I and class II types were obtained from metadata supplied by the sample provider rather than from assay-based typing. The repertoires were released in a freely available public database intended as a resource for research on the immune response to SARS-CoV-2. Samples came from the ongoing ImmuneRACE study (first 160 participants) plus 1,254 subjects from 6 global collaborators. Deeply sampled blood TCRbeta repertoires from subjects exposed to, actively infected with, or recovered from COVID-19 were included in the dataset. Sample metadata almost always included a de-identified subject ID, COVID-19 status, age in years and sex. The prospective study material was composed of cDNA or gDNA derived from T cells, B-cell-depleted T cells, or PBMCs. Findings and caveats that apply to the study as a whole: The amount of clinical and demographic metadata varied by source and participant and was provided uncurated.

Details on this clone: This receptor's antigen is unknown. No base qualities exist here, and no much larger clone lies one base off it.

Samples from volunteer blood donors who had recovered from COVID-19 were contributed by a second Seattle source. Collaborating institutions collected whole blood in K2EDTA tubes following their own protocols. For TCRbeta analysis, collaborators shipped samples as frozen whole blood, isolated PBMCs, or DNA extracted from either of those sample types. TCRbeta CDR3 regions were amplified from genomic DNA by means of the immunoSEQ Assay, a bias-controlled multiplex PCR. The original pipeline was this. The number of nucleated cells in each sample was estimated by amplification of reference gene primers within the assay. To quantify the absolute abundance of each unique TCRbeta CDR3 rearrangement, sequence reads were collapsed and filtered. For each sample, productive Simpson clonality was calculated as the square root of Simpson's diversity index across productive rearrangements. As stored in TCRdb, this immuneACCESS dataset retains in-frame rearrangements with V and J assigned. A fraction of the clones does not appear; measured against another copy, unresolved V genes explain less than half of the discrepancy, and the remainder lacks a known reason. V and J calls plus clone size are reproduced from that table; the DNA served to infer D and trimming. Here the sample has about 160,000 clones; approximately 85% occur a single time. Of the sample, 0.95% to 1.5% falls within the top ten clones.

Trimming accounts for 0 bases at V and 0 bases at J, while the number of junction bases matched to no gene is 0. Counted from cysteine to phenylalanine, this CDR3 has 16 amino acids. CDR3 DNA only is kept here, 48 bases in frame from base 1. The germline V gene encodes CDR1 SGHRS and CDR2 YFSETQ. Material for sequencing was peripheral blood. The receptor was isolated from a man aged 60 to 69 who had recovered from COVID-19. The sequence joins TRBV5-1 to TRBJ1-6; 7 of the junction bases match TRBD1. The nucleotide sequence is TGCGCCAGCAGCTTGGGACAGGGCTCCTATAATTCACCCCTCCACTTT. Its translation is CASSLGQGSYNSPLHF.